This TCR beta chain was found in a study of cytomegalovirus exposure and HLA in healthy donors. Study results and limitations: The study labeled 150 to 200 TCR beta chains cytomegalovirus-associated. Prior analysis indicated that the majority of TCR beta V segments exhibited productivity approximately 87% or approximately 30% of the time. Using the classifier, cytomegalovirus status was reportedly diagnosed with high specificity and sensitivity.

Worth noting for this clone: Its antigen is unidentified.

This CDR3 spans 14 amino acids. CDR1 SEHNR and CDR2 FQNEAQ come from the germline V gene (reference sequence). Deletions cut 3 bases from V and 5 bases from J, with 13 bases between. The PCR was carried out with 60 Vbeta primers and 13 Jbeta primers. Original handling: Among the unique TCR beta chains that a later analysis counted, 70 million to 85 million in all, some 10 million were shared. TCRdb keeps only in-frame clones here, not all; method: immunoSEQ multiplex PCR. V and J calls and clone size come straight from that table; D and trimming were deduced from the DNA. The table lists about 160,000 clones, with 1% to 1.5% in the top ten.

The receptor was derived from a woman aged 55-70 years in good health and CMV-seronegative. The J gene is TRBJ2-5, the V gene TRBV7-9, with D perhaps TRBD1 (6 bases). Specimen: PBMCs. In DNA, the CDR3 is TGTGCCAGCAGCTTCCAGGGGCATGGGGAGACCCAGTACTTC. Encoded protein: CASSFQGHGETQYF.